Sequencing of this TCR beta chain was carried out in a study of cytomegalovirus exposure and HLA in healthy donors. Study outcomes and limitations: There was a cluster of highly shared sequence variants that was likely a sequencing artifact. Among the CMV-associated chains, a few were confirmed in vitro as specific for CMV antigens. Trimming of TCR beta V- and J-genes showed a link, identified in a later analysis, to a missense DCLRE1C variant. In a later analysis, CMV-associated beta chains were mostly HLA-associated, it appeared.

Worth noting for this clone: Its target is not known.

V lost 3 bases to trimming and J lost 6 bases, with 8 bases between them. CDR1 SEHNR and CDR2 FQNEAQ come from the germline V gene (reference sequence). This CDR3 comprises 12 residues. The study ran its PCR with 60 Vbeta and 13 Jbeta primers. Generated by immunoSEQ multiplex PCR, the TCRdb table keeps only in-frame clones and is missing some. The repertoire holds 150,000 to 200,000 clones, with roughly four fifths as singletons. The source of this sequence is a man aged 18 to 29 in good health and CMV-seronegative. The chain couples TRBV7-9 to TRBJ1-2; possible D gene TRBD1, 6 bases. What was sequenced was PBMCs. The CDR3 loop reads CASSFSGDGYTF. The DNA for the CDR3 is TGTGCCAGCAGCTTCTCAGGGGATGGCTACACCTTC.